This T cell receptor (beta chain) was captured by sequencing in a study of blood T cell repertoires in COVID-19. Generated by immunoSEQ multiplex PCR, the TCRdb table keeps only in-frame clones and is missing some. The repertoire consists of 60,000 to 85,000 clones, with about 88% occurring once and the leading ten covering around 4.9%. The germline V gene encodes CDR1 SGHDT and CDR2 YYEEEE. Trimming took 4 bases from V and 0 from J; bases not matched to a gene: 9. This CDR3 has 18 residues. The sample was peripheral blood. This TCR derives from a woman aged 45-59 years with active COVID-19. The chain couples TRBV5-6 to TRBJ2-3; 12 bases match TRBD2. The DNA of the CDR3 is TGTGCCAGCAGCATTCTAGGACTAGCGGGAACCAGCACAGATACGCAGTATTTT. It codes for CASSILGLAGTSTDTQYF.